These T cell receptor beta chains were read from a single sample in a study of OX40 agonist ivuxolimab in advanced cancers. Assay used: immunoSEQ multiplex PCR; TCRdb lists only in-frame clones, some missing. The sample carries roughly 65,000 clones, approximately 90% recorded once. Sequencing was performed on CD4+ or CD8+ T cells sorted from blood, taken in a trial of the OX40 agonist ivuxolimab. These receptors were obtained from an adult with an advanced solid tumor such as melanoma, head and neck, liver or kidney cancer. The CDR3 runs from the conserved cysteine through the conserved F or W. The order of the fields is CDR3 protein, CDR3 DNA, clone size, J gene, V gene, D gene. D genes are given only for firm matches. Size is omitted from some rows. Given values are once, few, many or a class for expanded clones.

CASSQGVLAWETQYF	TGCGCCAGCAGCCAAGGGGTATTAGCCTGGGAGACCCAGTACTTC	.	TRBJ2-5	TRBV4-1	.
CASDRGDTGELFF	TGTGCCAGCGACAGGGGGGACACCGGGGAGCTGTTTTTT	.	TRBJ2-2	TRBV10-3	TRBD1
CASSQLTGEQPQHF	TGCGCCAGCAGCCAACTTACAGGGGAACAGCCCCAGCATTTT	.	TRBJ1-5	TRBV4-1	TRBD1
CASSLRGQDETEAFF	TGCGCCAGCAGCTTAAGAGGGCAGGACGAAACTGAAGCTTTCTTT	.	TRBJ1-1	TRBV5-1	.
CASSSRTSSYEQYF	TGTGCCAGCAGCTCTCGGACTTCCTCCTACGAGCAGTACTTC	.	TRBJ2-7	TRBV11-2	.
CASSLPQGSTYEQYF	TGTGCCAGCAGCCTCCCGCAGGGGTCCACCTACGAGCAGTACTTC	.	TRBJ2-7	TRBV5-6	.
CASGTSGRINEQFF	TGTGCCAGCGGGACTAGCGGGAGGATTAATGAGCAGTTCTTC	.	TRBJ2-1	TRBV11-2	TRBD2
CASSLPRSSGNTIYF	TGTGCCAGCAGTTTACCGCGTAGCTCTGGAAACACCATATATTTT	.	TRBJ1-3	TRBV28	.
CASTISERQGAYEQYF	TGTGCCAGCACCATTTCCGAGAGACAGGGGGCGTACGAGCAGTACTTC	.	TRBJ2-7	TRBV28	TRBD1
CASSDRGFGYGYTF	TGCGCCAGCAGTGACAGGGGTTTCGGCTATGGCTACACCTTC	once	TRBJ1-2	TRBV10-2	.
CASSQAGISSYEQYF	TGTGCCAGCAGCCAAGCGGGAATAAGCTCCTACGAGCAGTACTTC	.	TRBJ2-7	TRBV27	TRBD2
CASSLQGGTEAFF	TGTGCCAGCAGCTTGCAAGGGGGTACTGAAGCTTTCTTT	.	TRBJ1-1	TRBV5-6	.
CASSYRRDRGKTEAFF	TGTGCCAGTAGTTATCGCCGGGACAGGGGTAAAACTGAAGCTTTCTTT	.	TRBJ1-1	TRBV19	TRBD1
CASGFARAPNTGELFF	TGTGCCAGCGGCTTCGCGCGGGCCCCGAACACCGGGGAGCTGTTTTTT	.	TRBJ2-2	TRBV6-4	.
CASSAATGTQYF	TGTGCCAGTAGCGCAGCCACCGGTACGCAGTATTTT	.	TRBJ2-3	TRBV19	.
CASSVGGGSSYNEQFF	TGTGCCAGCAGCGTAGGCGGCGGGAGCTCCTACAATGAGCAGTTCTTC	.	TRBJ2-1	TRBV9	TRBD2
CASKRGGFSNQPQHF	TGTGCCAGCAAACGAGGTGGATTTAGCAATCAGCCCCAGCATTTT	.	TRBJ1-5	TRBV5-6	.